What follows are 23 T cell receptor beta chains derived from one specimen sequenced in a study of T cell clonotyping in hematopoietic cell transplantation. TCRdb's table, derived via immunoSEQ multiplex PCR, lists solely in-frame clones and lacks some. This sample carries under 10,000 clones, about 90% of them seen once, and the ten largest clones take about 36%. Sequencing used PBMCs, obtained 180 days after allogeneic stem cell transplant. The receptors were sampled from a human patient who had an allogeneic stem cell transplant, so the T cells may come from the graft donor. The donor label of this sample is uncertain. Some clones in this sample may be carry-over from other donors' samples.

The chain links TRBV11-2 to TRBJ2-1, with 9 bases that match TRBD1. V lost 6 bases, J lost 4 bases, and 7 bases stayed unmatched. This CDR3 contains 15 residues. CDR1 and CDR2 from the germline V gene are SGHAT and FQNNGV. The CDR3 bases are TGTGCCAGCAGTGGAGGACAGGGGCGATACAATGAGCAGTTCTTC. It specifies CASSGGQGRYNEQFF.

This clone was counted a single time. The V gene is TRBV30, the J gene TRBJ1-2; 8 nucleotides agree with TRBD1. From germline, CDR1 is GTSNPN and CDR2 SVGIG (reference sequence). The CDR3 extends over 15 amino acids. Trimming removed 4 bases from V and 3 bases from J; junction bases left unmatched: 10. CDR3 bases: TGTGCCTGGATTCTCCCAGGGGGCGTCGACTATGGCTACACCTTC. It specifies CAWILPGGVDYGYTF.

The chain employs TRBV27 and TRBJ1-6, with a weak D call TRBD1 (5 bases). Between the trimmed V and J ends, which lost 6 bases and 0 bases, there was a span of 12 bases. The germline V gene has CDR1 MNHEY and CDR2 SMNVEV (reference sequence). This CDR3 region has 16 residues. DNA for the CDR3: TGTGCCAGCAGCCTTACAGGTAGCTCCTATAATTCACCCCTCCACTTT. Residues: CASSLTGSSYNSPLHF.

In DNA form, the CDR3 reads TGTGCCAGTCGACAGGGTTTTGGCAATCAGCCCCAGCATTTT. Amino acids: CASRQGFGNQPQHF. The chain combines TRBV6-5 with TRBJ1-5, with 7 bases matching TRBD1. There are 14 residues in the CDR3. After removal of 9 bases from V and 2 bases from J, the junction contained 7 bases not matched to a gene. CDR1 is MNHEY and CDR2 is SVGAGI in the germline V gene.

This sequence joins TRBV6-5 and TRBJ1-1; no definite D call. Trimming took off 4 bases at V and 6 bases at J, with 9 bases between the two ends. The germline V gene has CDR1 MNHEY and CDR2 SVGAGI. This CDR3 region has 12 residues. Written as DNA, the CDR3 is TGTGCCAGCAGTTCTCTTACAGCTGAAGCTTTCTTT. This sequence encodes CASSSLTAEAFF.

This clone was picked up a small number of times. The gene calls are TRBV5-4 and TRBJ2-7, with TRBD2 identical over 9 bases. Trimming took 5 bases from V and 5 from J; bases not matched to a gene: 11. The CDR3 runs 15 residues. CDR1 and CDR2 from the germline V gene are SGHNT and YYREEE (reference sequence). CDR3 region: CASSWGIAGDDEQYF. CDR3 sequence (DNA): TGTGCCAGCAGTTGGGGGATAGCGGGGGACGACGAGCAGTACTTC.

V and J are TRBV2 and TRBJ2-7; TRBD2 matches 7 bases. V was pared by 1 base and J by 2 bases, with 5 bases of the junction left unmatched. Germline V gives CDR1 SNHLY, CDR2 FYNNEI. CDR3 length: 15 amino acids. CDR3 DNA sequence: TGTGCCAGCAGTGAAGTGCTAGCGGTTCCCTACGAGCAGTACTTC. Encoded protein: CASSEVLAVPYEQYF.

This clone was seen just once. The chain joins TRBV2 to TRBJ1-2; D is undetermined. The CDR3 loop spans 16 amino acids. V gave up 6 bases and J gave up 4 bases, with 21 bases separating them. Looked up from germline, CDR1 is SNHLY and CDR2 is FYNNEI. CDR3 amino acids: CASSQTTDGRGYGYTF. The CDR3 region has the DNA TGTGCCAGCAGCCAAACAACGGATGGCCGGGGCTATGGCTACACCTTC. Full variable domain (rest looked up from reference TRBV2 and TRBJ1-2): EPEVTQTPSHQVTQMGQEVILRCVPISNHLYFYWYRQILGQKVEFLVSFYNNEISEKSEIFDDQFSVERPDGSNFTLKIRSTKLEDSAMYFCASSQTTDGRGYGYTFGSGTRLTVV.

The chain links TRBV14 to TRBJ1-6, with D perhaps matching TRBD1 (6 bases). Trimming shortened V by 0 bases and J by 7 bases, and 13 bases separated the two germline ends. The CDR3 extends over 16 amino acids. The germline gives CDR1 SGHDN, CDR2 FVKESK. CDR3 DNA sequence: TGTGCCAGCAGCCAAGATACCCAGGGGCCGAATTCACCCCTCCACTTT. The encoded protein is CASSQDTQGPNSPLHF.

J is TRBJ1-2 and V is TRBV19; D unclear. In germline, CDR1 is LNHDA, CDR2 SQIVND (reference sequence). The CDR3 consists of 15 residues. Deletions cut 3 bases from V and 3 bases from J, with 14 bases between. CDR3 residues: CASSIGGRTYYGYTF. The CDR3 nucleotides read TGTGCCAGTAGTATTGGAGGTAGGACTTACTATGGCTACACCTTC. The full variable domain, its missing parts supplied by reference TRBV19 and TRBJ1-2, is DGGITQSPKYLFRKEGQNVTLSCEQNLNHDAMYWYRQDPGQGLRLIYYSQIVNDFQKGDIAEGYSVSREKKESFPLTVTSAQKNPTAFYLCASSIGGRTYYGYTFGSGTRLTVV.

J is TRBJ2-7 and V is TRBV9; D perhaps matches TRBD2 (5 bases). Germline CDR1 and CDR2: SGDLS and YYNGEE. V lost 2 bases to trimming and J lost 6 bases, with 12 bases between them. This CDR3 comprises 13 residues. The CDR3 reads CASSVRGGGEQYF. The CDR3 DNA sequence: TGTGCCAGCAGCGTGCGAGGAGGTGGCGAGCAGTACTTC.

This sequence joins TRBV30 and TRBJ1-5; D gene uncertain. CDR1 and CDR2 from the germline V gene are GTSNPN and SVGIG (reference sequence). CDR3 length equals 15 residues. Trimming took off 0 bases at V and 1 base at J, with 10 bases between the two ends. CDR3 loop: CAWSVLGQSNQPQHF. The CDR3 bases are TGTGCCTGGAGTGTACTGGGCCAGAGCAATCAGCCCCAGCATTTT.

CDR3 DNA sequence: TGTGCCAGCAGCCTCAGGTGGTCGTACACTGAAGCTTTCTTT. Translating gives CASSLRWSYTEAFF. This rearrangement joins TRBV28 to TRBJ1-1; D is undetermined. Germline values: CDR1 MDHEN, CDR2 SYDVKM. Between the trimmed V and J ends, which lost 6 bases and 3 bases, there was a span of 14 bases. The CDR3 runs 14 residues.

V is TRBV18 and J is TRBJ1-6; tentatively, D is TRBD1 (5 bases). Trimming took off 6 bases at V and 12 bases at J, with 15 bases between the two ends. Per the germline V gene, CDR1 is KGHSH and CDR2 is LQKENI. The CDR3 runs to 13 residues. In DNA form, the CDR3 reads TGTGCCAGCTCCCGGGACTCGTGGGAACCCCTCCACTTT. This translates into CASSRDSWEPLHF. The whole variable domain, remainder taken from reference TRBV18 and TRBJ1-6, is NAGVMQNPRHLVRRRGQEARLRCSPMKGHSHVYWYRQLPEEGLKFMVYLQKENIIDESGMPKERFSAEFPKEGPSILRIQQVVRGDSAAYFCASSRDSWEPLHFGNGTRLTVT.

The rearrangement joins TRBV7-6 to TRBJ2-7; D is uncertain. Germline V lookup: CDR1 SGHVS, CDR2 FNYEAQ. The CDR3 length is 15 residues. V lost 4 bases and J lost 7, with 20 bases in between. CDR3 in DNA: TGTGCCAGCAGCTCTCCCGGCCTCTTAGGCCTGGAGCAGTACTTC. The encoded protein is CASSSPGLLGLEQYF.

V usage is TRBV7-2 and J usage is TRBJ1-5; 8 nucleotides align to TRBD1. This CDR3 spans 17 amino acids. With V trimmed by 1 base and J by 2 bases, 7 bases remained unmatched. Looked up from germline, CDR1 is SGHTA and CDR2 is FQGNSA. The CDR3 DNA sequence: TGTGCCAGCAGCTTAGGGTCAGGGGGCCGGGGCAATCAGCCCCAGCATTTT. Residues: CASSLGSGGRGNQPQHF.

J is TRBJ1-4 and V is TRBV5-1; D remains ambiguous. CDR1 and CDR2 (germline): SGHRS, YFSETQ. This CDR3 has 13 amino acids. The V gene lost 6 bases and the J gene lost 7 bases, with 13 bases spanning the gap. The CDR3 spells CASTPGSGEKLFF. The CDR3 region has the DNA TGCGCCAGCACCCCGGGGTCGGGTGAAAAACTGTTTTTT.

The V call is TRBV19, the J call TRBJ2-3; 7 positions match TRBD1. The V gene's germline CDR1 is LNHDA and CDR2 SQIVND (reference sequence). The CDR3 runs 14 residues. With V trimmed by 4 bases and J by 1 base, 2 bases remained unmatched. CDR3 sequence reads: CASSRQGRTDTQYF. The CDR3 nucleotides read TGTGCCAGTAGTAGACAGGGACGCACAGATACGCAGTATTTT.

The gene calls are TRBV10-1 and TRBJ2-7; 9 bases map to TRBD2. Germline assignment: CDR1 WNHNN and CDR2 SYGVQD (reference sequence). V lost 4 bases, J lost 4 bases, and 8 bases stayed unmatched. The CDR3 loop spans 15 amino acids. The CDR3 nucleotides are TGCGCCAGCAGTGTGTCGCGGACTAGCGTGTACGAGCAGTACTTC. Translated, it gives CASSVSRTSVYEQYF.

This clone was recorded only once. The chain recombines TRBV28 with TRBJ1-2; a weak D match, TRBD1 (6 bases). The CDR3 covers 12 residues. The germline V gene encodes CDR1 MDHEN and CDR2 SYDVKM. The germline V and J ends were trimmed by 6 bases and 10 bases, with 15 bases remaining between them. Here the CDR3 DNA reads TGTGCCAGCAGCCGTATAACAGGGCCCTACACCTTC. Protein: CASSRITGPYTF.

The CDR3 reads CASKGGDREKLFF. The CDR3 DNA sequence: TGTGCCAGCAAGGGGGGAGACAGAGAAAAACTGTTTTTT. The V call is TRBV28, the J call TRBJ1-4; weak D call: TRBD1 (6 bases). The V gene lost 7 bases and the J gene lost 8 bases, with 14 bases spanning the gap. Germline V lookup: CDR1 MDHEN, CDR2 SYDVKM. The CDR3 extends over 13 amino acids. The complete variable domain, with remaining parts taken from reference TRBV28 and TRBJ1-4, reads DVKVTQSSRYLVKRTGEKVFLECVQDMDHENMFWYRQDPGLGLRLIYFSYDVKMKEKGDIPEGYSVSREKKERFSLILESASTNQTSMYLCASKGGDREKLFFGSGTQLSVL.

The chain joins TRBV2 to TRBJ2-7, with a weak D call TRBD1 (6 bases). The V end lost 4 bases, the J end lost 5 bases, and 12 bases lay between the germline ends. Looked up from germline, CDR1 is SNHLY and CDR2 is FYNNEI. The CDR3 is made up of 13 amino acids. Written as DNA, the CDR3 is TGTGCCAGCAGTGGTGTAGGGGGAAACGAGCAGTACTTC. Translation gives CASSGVGGNEQYF.

The V gene is TRBV9, the J gene TRBJ2-7; no reliable D call. The CDR3 runs to 15 residues. Trimming took off 1 base at V and 0 bases at J, with 11 bases between the two ends. CDR1 and CDR2 from the germline V gene are SGDLS and YYNGEE. Here the CDR3 DNA reads TGTGCCAGCAGCGTAAGAAGTGATCTCTCCTACGAGCAGTACTTC. It translates to CASSVRSDLSYEQYF.